This T cell receptor (beta chain) comes out of a study of blood T cell repertoires in COVID-19 (dated by TCRdb to 2019 to 2021). At the level of the whole study: Samples from collaborators originated in the United States, Italy and Spain and spanned both the acute and convalescent phases of COVID-19. The material from the prospective study consisted of cDNA or gDNA derived from T cells, B-cell-depleted T cells, or PBMCs. Deeply sampled blood TCRbeta repertoires from subjects exposed to, actively infected with, or recovered from COVID-19 were included in the dataset. The repertoires were released in a freely available public database meant as a resource for research on the immune response to SARS-CoV-2. The samples were drawn from the first 160 participants of the ongoing ImmuneRACE study and from 1,200 or so subjects provided by 6 global collaborators. A de-identified subject ID, COVID-19 status, age in years and sex were almost always included in the sample metadata. HLA class I and class II types, where available, came from metadata supplied by the sample provider rather than from assay-based typing.

TCRbeta CDR3 regions were amplified from genomic DNA by means of the immunoSEQ Assay, a bias-controlled multiplex PCR. The authors' analysis ran thus. The number of nucleated cells in each sample was estimated from the amplification of reference gene primers within the assay. Sequence reads were collapsed and filtered to measure the absolute abundance of every unique TCRbeta CDR3 rearrangement. Productive Simpson clonality was computed per sample as the square root of Simpson's diversity index over productive rearrangements. The table comes from immuneACCESS by way of TCRdb, which keeps in-frame sequences with V and J called. Part of the clones is missing from these tables; in studies checked, under half for an unresolved V gene and the rest for unknown reasons. That table supplies the V and J calls and clone size; D and trimming were determined from the DNA. In all, the sample holds under 200,000 clones, and approximately 91% of those were seen once. Jointly, the top ten make up roughly 4.5% of the sample.

One collaborating source in Seattle enrolled patients while the patients were actively infected and followed the patients over time throughout the course of disease. Each collaborating institution followed its own protocols to collect whole blood in K2EDTA tubes. For TCRbeta analysis, collaborators shipped samples in one of three forms: frozen whole blood, isolated PBMCs, or DNA extracted from either of those sample types. The investigation overall reported the following: Clinical and demographic metadata were provided uncurated, with the amount varying by source and participant.

This clone was counted between two and nine times. Its antigen is not yet known. Nothing much larger sits one base from this clone, and base qualities are not available. In the germline V gene (reference sequence), CDR1 corresponds to LNHDA and CDR2 to SQIVND. V is pared back by 10 bases and J by 2 bases, with 12 bases lying between the germline termini. Including cysteine and phenylalanine, the CDR3 has 13 amino acids. Only the CDR3 region is kept as DNA, spanning 39 bases read in frame from base 1. The specimen sequenced was peripheral blood. The sequence joins TRBV19 to TRBJ1-3, and possibly TRBD1, on 5 matching bases. The receptor's source is a young man with COVID-19, enrolled during active disease. Here is the DNA: TGTGCCACGTACCAGGGCCCTGGAAACACCATATATTTT. Its coded protein is CATYQGPGNTIYF.